The source of this T cell receptor beta chain is a study of T cells in Graves' hyperthyroidism and ophthalmopathy. The CDR3 length is 13 residues. Per the germline V gene, CDR1 is MNHEY and CDR2 is SMNVEV (reference sequence). The germline V and J ends were trimmed by 2 bases and 3 bases, with 8 bases remaining between them. This clonotype appeared a single time. The conserved final phenylalanine or tryptophan is absent from the CDR3, which likely points to a read error. Amplification targeted TCR beta CDR3 regions from RNA transcripts. The study used the HTBI primer set for a first-round RT-PCR of the TCR CDR3. TCRdb independently ran MiXCR on the multiplex PCR reads; one entry per CDR3 protein. The sample lists 300,000 to 350,000 distinct CDR3 sequences; roughly 17% were seen once.

The source material was blood. This sequence originates from a man aged 25-45 years with Graves' hyperthyroidism. The chain joins TRBV27 to TRBJ2-7; D uncertain. The CDR3 DNA sequence: TGTGCCAGCAGTTTAGGCGGCAGCTACGAGCAGTACCTC. It encodes CASSLGGSYEQYL.